The clone carrying this T cell receptor beta chain was observed many times. This sample is part of a study of T cells of healthy individuals. TCRdb re-called the 5' RACE reads with MiXCR, one entry per CDR3 protein. The data contain about 96,000 distinct CDR3 sequences, 17% of them singletons. The CDR3 length is 13 residues. Trimming at V came to 3 bases and at J to 3 bases, leaving 2 bases not matched to a gene. Germline V gene lookup returns CDR1 KGHSH and CDR2 LQKENI. The sequence derives from a human donor in good health. The genes are TRBV18 and TRBJ2-7; 7 bases are shared with TRBD1. CDR3 nucleotides: TGTGCCAGCTCACCTCGGACAGGCTACGAGCAGTACTTC. Translating gives CASSPRTGYEQYF.